These 14 T cell receptor beta chains came from one sample sequenced in a study of blood T cells in healthy people across ages. A sample-barcoded 5' primer and a J-beta primer mix were used in a second PCR of roughly 7 to 12 cycles. TCRdb ran MiXCR on the 5' RACE reads and lists one entry per CDR3 protein. The sample lists 1.4 million to 1.5 million distinct CDR3 sequences, around 39% occurring once. Sequencing used blood. The receptors here all came from a woman aged 18 to 35 in good health.

The CDR3 here is CASSPGQFGYGYTF. DNA of the CDR3: TGTGCCAGCTCTCCCGGACAGTTTGGCTATGGCTACACCTTC. J is TRBJ1-2 and V is TRBV18; D is possibly TRBD1 (6 bases). In germline, CDR1 is KGHSH, CDR2 LQKENI. This CDR3 is 14 amino acids long. The V gene lost 6 bases and the J gene lost 4 bases, with 15 bases spanning the gap. The full variable domain, rest sourced from reference TRBV18 and TRBJ1-2, is NAGVMQNPRHLVRRRGQEARLRCSPMKGHSHVYWYRQLPEEGLKFMVYLQKENIIDESGMPKERFSAEFPKEGPSILRIQQVVRGDSAAYFCASSPGQFGYGYTFGSGTRLTVV.

The chain joins TRBV6-2 or TRBV6-3 to TRBJ2-7, with TRBD1 matching 7 bases. The CDR3 runs 18 residues. The V gene end was trimmed by 4 bases and the J gene end by 1 base; junction bases not matched to a gene: 16. CDR1 and CDR2 (germline): MNHEY, SVGEGT. The CDR3 is CASSSTPPGTAKSYEQYF. DNA of the CDR3: TGTGCCAGCAGTTCAACTCCCCCAGGGACAGCAAAGTCCTACGAGCAGTACTTC.

The rearrangement links TRBV6-1 to TRBJ2-7; D is possibly TRBD1 (6 bases). Trimming left V 2 bases short and J 5 bases short, with 13 bases between. CDR1 is MNHNS and CDR2 is SASEGT in the germline V gene. The length of the CDR3 is 14 residues. The CDR3 region is CASSERAGVDEQYF. In nucleotides, the CDR3 is TGTGCCAGCAGTGAAAGGGCAGGGGTTGACGAGCAGTACTTC.

The sample holds a few counts of this clonotype. This chain uses TRBV24-1 with TRBJ2-3, with D maybe TRBD2 (6 bases). The CDR3 has 14 amino acids. Trimming pared 4 bases from V and 8 bases from J, leaving 15 bases between. Germline values: CDR1 KGHDR, CDR2 SFDVKD. CDR3 protein: CATSDSGLSGTQYF. The CDR3 DNA is TGTGCCACCAGTGACTCTGGACTAAGCGGTACGCAGTATTTT.

This clonotype was seen at least ten times. V and J are TRBV2 and TRBJ2-7; D may be TRBD1 (6 bases). V lost 6 bases, J lost 3 bases, and 18 bases lay in between. This CDR3 spans 15 amino acids. CDR1 SNHLY and CDR2 FYNNEI come from the germline V gene. In nucleotides, the CDR3 is TGTGCCAGCAGACTAAATCCCACAGGGTACTACGAGCAGTACTTC. This translates into CASRLNPTGYYEQYF.

The J gene is TRBJ2-2, the V gene TRBV5-1, with TRBD2 matching 11 bases. V shed 4 bases and J 5 bases; nucleotides not matched to a gene: 10. The germline gives CDR1 SGHRS, CDR2 YFSETQ. This CDR3 has 17 amino acids. The CDR3 DNA reads TGCGCCAGCAGCCCTTGGCTAGCGGGAGGTCAGACCGGGGAGCTGTTTTTT. Translated, it gives CASSPWLAGGQTGELFF.

The chain recombines TRBV3-1 with TRBJ1-3; D remains ambiguous. V lost 0 bases, J lost 4 bases, and 13 bases lay in between. CDR3 size: 16 residues. The germline V gene has CDR1 LGHDT and CDR2 YNNKEL (reference sequence). CDR3 protein: CASSQEIRLLGNTIYF. In DNA form, the CDR3 reads TGTGCCAGCAGCCAAGAAATCCGGCTCTTGGGAAACACCATATATTTT.

A few counts support this clonotype. The chain combines TRBV3-1 with TRBJ2-5; TRBD1 matches 8 bases. CDR1 is LGHDT, CDR2 YNNKEL, per germline (reference sequence). There are 16 residues in the CDR3. With 0 bases clipped from V and 4 bases from J, the junction kept 7 bases outside the gene matches. CDR3 in DNA: TGTGCCAGCAGCCAAGACTTCCCAGGGGGCGGAGAGACCCAGTACTTC. Translation gives CASSQDFPGGGETQYF.

The rearrangement links TRBV7-9 to TRBJ1-1; 10 nucleotides line up with TRBD1. With 4 bases clipped from V and 12 bases from J, the junction kept 17 bases outside the gene matches. The CDR3 is made up of 16 amino acids. CDR1 is SEHNR and CDR2 is FQNEAQ in the germline V gene (reference sequence). The CDR3 spells CASSSDRGRDQMGSFF. DNA of the CDR3: TGTGCCAGCAGCTCAGACAGGGGGCGCGACCAAATGGGGTCTTTCTTT.

The rearrangement uses TRBV28 and TRBJ1-2; D is undetermined. CDR1 is MDHEN, CDR2 SYDVKM, per germline. The CDR3 contains 15 residues. Trimming took off 5 bases at V and 3 bases at J, with 16 bases between the two ends. The CDR3 protein is CASSLPDPGYYGYTF. The CDR3, as DNA: TGTGCCAGCAGTCTCCCCGATCCGGGGTACTATGGCTACACCTTC.

The V gene is TRBV9, the J gene TRBJ2-5, with no clear D. Germline V gene data show CDR1 as SGDLS and CDR2 as YYNGEE. V was cut by 0 bases and J by 2 bases, with 5 bases left in between. This CDR3 spans 13 amino acids. The CDR3 DNA follows: TGTGCCAGCAGCGTAGGAGAACAAGAGACCCAGTACTTC. This translates into CASSVGEQETQYF.

This clonotype occurred a few times. This rearrangement joins TRBV24-1 to TRBJ2-7; no firm D call. Per germline, CDR1 KGHDR and CDR2 SFDVKD. V lost 1 base to trimming and J lost 7 bases, with 16 bases between them. CDR3 length equals 15 residues. The CDR3 region is CATSDFKAYYNEQYF. The CDR3 DNA follows: TGTGCCACCAGTGATTTCAAGGCCTACTACAATGAGCAGTACTTC.

The chain has TRBV24-1 and TRBJ2-1; TRBD2 might be the D (6 bases). Germline CDR1 KGHDR, CDR2 SFDVKD. The CDR3 sequence is 13 residues long. Trimming pared 10 bases from V and 5 bases from J, leaving 14 bases between. CDR3 DNA sequence: TGTGCCACTCGAACGGAGGGACACAATGAGCAGTTCTTC. Amino acid sequence: CATRTEGHNEQFF.

Ten or more counts support this clonotype. This chain joins TRBV27 and TRBJ2-1; TRBD1 matches 8 bases. V dropped 4 bases and J dropped 0; count of bases not matched to a gene: 8. The CDR3 loop spans 17 amino acids. In germline, CDR1 is MNHEY, CDR2 SMNVEV (reference sequence). This CDR3 is CASSSDRTGLSYNEQFF. The CDR3, as DNA: TGTGCCAGCAGTTCGGATCGGACAGGGCTCTCCTACAATGAGCAGTTCTTC.